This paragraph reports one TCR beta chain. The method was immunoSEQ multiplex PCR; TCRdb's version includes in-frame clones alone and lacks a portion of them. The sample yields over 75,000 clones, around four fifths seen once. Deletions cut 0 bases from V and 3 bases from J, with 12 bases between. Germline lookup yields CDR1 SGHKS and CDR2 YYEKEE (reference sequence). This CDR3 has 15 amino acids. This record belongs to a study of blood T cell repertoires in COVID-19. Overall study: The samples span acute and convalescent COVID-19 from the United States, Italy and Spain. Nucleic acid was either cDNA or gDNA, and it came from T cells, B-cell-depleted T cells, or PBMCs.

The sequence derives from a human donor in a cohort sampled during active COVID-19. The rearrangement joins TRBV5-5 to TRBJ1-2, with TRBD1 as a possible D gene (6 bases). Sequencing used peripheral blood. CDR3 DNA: TGTGCCAGCAGCTTGGACAGGGTATCTGACTATGGCTACACCTTC. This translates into CASSLDRVSDYGYTF. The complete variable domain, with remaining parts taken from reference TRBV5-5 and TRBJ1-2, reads DAGVTQSPTHLIKTRGQQVTLRCSPISGHKSVSWYQQVLGQGPQFIFQYYEKEERGRGNFPDRFSARQFPNYSSELNVNALLLGDSALYLCASSLDRVSDYGYTFGSGTRLTVV.